This record looks at one T cell receptor beta chain sequence and its context. For sequencing, patients were chosen who had shown expansion of CD8+CD57+ cells by flow cytometry. At blood sampling, none of the patients had yet received therapy. The data stem from a study of CD8+CD57+ T cells in acquired aplastic anemia. Germline values: CDR1 SGHTA, CDR2 FQGNSA. Trimming removed 0 bases at V and 4 bases at J, with 12 bases between. CDR3 size: 16 residues. For CDR3 and TCR beta VDJ profiling, genomic DNA was the template used. Each CDR3 protein is one row after TCRdb ran MiXCR on the reads. The top ten clones hold 10% to 15% of a sample with roughly 170,000 distinct CDR3 sequences, 48% of them seen once.

This receptor was identified in a human donor with aplastic anemia. The chain is built from TRBV7-2 and TRBJ2-2; D is undetermined. Sequences were obtained from sorted CD4+, CD8+, or CD8+CD57+ T cells (not recorded which) from PBMCs. The CDR3 sequence: CASSLAWQAVTGELFF. CDR3 DNA: TGTGCCAGCAGCTTAGCTTGGCAGGCGGTCACCGGGGAGCTGTTTTTT.